The sequence of this T cell receptor (beta chain) was determined in a study of control samples from healthy donors and cancer patients. The method was immunoSEQ multiplex PCR; TCRdb's version includes in-frame clones alone and lacks a portion of them. Of around 97,000 clones listed, around nine tenths are singletons. Sequenced sample: PBMCs. This clonotype was sampled from a man aged 60-69 years with lung cancer.

The CDR3 region has the DNA TGCAGCGCCCGAACAGGGGGCCAAGAGACCCAGTACTTC. Amino acid sequence: CSARTGGQETQYF. The genes are TRBV29-1 and TRBJ2-5; 8 bases agree with TRBD1. CDR1 and CDR2 from the germline V gene are SQVTM and ANQGSEA. The CDR3 totals 13 residues. V shed 7 bases and J 1 base; nucleotides not matched to a gene: 5. Combining the CDR3 with reference TRBV29-1 and TRBJ2-5 gives the whole variable domain SAVISQKPSRDICQRGTSLTIQCQVDSQVTMMFWYRQQPGQSLTLIATANQGSEATYESGFVIDKFPISRPNLTFSTLTVSNMSPEDSSIYLCSARTGGQETQYFGPGTRLLVL.